This entry lists 21 T cell receptor beta chains sequenced from one sample in a study of neurological immune-mediated disorders. MiXCR, applied by TCRdb to the 5' RACE reads, yields one record per CDR3 protein. The sample lists tens of thousands of distinct CDR3 sequences; 2.6% were seen once. Sequenced: PBMCs. Every receptor here comes from a woman aged 25 to 39 with multiple sclerosis.

In its sample, this clonotype was seen many times. The chain joins TRBV4-3 to TRBJ2-3; weak D call: TRBD2 (5 bases). The CDR3 length is 15 residues. Germline CDR1 LGHNA, CDR2 YSLEER. V shed 0 bases and J shed 0 bases, with 7 bases lying between them. CDR3 sequence (DNA): TGCGCCAGCAGCCAAGAGAGCGGTAGCACAGATACGCAGTATTTT. It codes for CASSQESGSTDTQYF.

This clonotype has at least ten counts. The chain couples TRBV7-9 to TRBJ1-4; maybe TRBD1 (6 bases). This CDR3 spans 11 amino acids. The V and J ends lost 8 bases and 5 bases respectively, with 6 bases between them. The germline CDR1 and CDR2 sequences are SEHNR and FQNEAQ (reference sequence). In DNA, the CDR3 is TGTGCCAGCCAGGGGAATGAAAAACTGTTTTTT. Protein product: CASQGNEKLFF.

This clonotype has a count of ten or more. The V call is TRBV29-1, the J call TRBJ2-7, with 9 positions matching TRBD2. The CDR3 is made up of 13 amino acids. Trimming at V came to 3 bases and at J to 3 bases, leaving 3 bases not matched to a gene. Germline V gene data show CDR1 as SQVTM and CDR2 as ANQGSEA. The CDR3 bases are TGCAGCGTTGATAGAGCGGGAGGCTACGAGCAGTACTTC. The encoded protein is CSVDRAGGYEQYF.

This clonotype was detected ten times or more. The V and J genes are TRBV9 and TRBJ2-1; 7 nucleotides agree with TRBD2. The ends lost 2 bases at V and 7 bases at J; junction bases unmatched: 3. The germline CDR1 and CDR2 sequences are SGDLS and YYNGEE. CDR3 length: 13 residues. CDR3 protein: CASSVGGGNEQFF. The CDR3, as DNA: TGTGCCAGCAGCGTGGGCGGGGGTAATGAGCAGTTCTTC.

In its sample, this clonotype was seen many times. This sequence joins TRBV7-9 and TRBJ1-2; no reliable D call. There are 14 residues in the CDR3. Per germline, CDR1 SEHNR and CDR2 FQNEAQ (reference sequence). The germline V and J ends were trimmed by 3 bases and 2 bases, with 10 bases remaining between them. The CDR3 nucleotides are TGTGCCAGCAGCTTTGCGGGAGAAAACTATGGCTACACCTTC. Translation gives CASSFAGENYGYTF.

This clonotype was seen ten or more times. The rearrangement uses TRBV20-1 and TRBJ2-1; unclear D gene. V was cut by 3 bases and J by 0 bases, with 0 bases left in between. CDR3 length: 11 amino acids. From germline, CDR1 is DFQATT and CDR2 SNEGSKA (reference sequence). CDR3 sequence: CSASSYNEQFF. The CDR3 region has the DNA TGCAGTGCTAGCTCCTACAATGAGCAGTTCTTC.

Many counts were recorded for this clonotype. The rearrangement joins TRBV7-9 to TRBJ2-5; D gene unclear. Trimming left V 3 bases short and J 5 bases short, with 13 bases between. This CDR3 is 14 amino acids long. CDR1 is SEHNR, CDR2 FQNEAQ, per germline (reference sequence). CDR3 DNA sequence: TGTGCCAGCAGCTTGTTATTGGACCGCGAGACCCAGTACTTC. Encoded protein: CASSLLLDRETQYF.

This clonotype was counted at least ten times. The rearrangement joins TRBV7-8 to TRBJ2-2, with D perhaps matching TRBD2 (5 bases). There are 17 residues in the CDR3. The ends were cut back, 3 bases at V and 4 bases at J, with 18 bases in the middle. Germline V gives CDR1 SGHVS, CDR2 FQNEAQ. The CDR3 region is CASSFGSFGIGTGELFF. In nucleotides, the CDR3 is TGTGCCAGCAGCTTTGGTTCTTTCGGGATAGGCACCGGGGAGCTGTTTTTT.

The table lists this clonotype with many counts. This chain uses TRBV21-1 with TRBJ2-7; the table assigns TRBD2, which was not confirmed against the DNA. TRBV21-1 is recorded as a pseudogene. The CDR3 covers 18 residues. The CDR3 DNA reads as TGTGCCAGCAGCAAAGATAGGGCCCAGGGCTCGGTGGTCTACGAGCAGTACTTC. It is translated as CASSKDRAQGSVVYEQYF.

This clonotype has ten or more counts. V gene TRBV7-8 combines with J gene TRBJ1-2; 10 bases are a match to TRBD1. Germline V CDR1 and CDR2: SGHVS, FQNEAQ. The ends lost 5 bases at V and 4 bases at J; junction bases unmatched: 4. The length of the CDR3 is 14 residues. DNA of the CDR3: TGTGCCAGCAGCCTCGGACAGGGGGTCTATGGCTACACCTTC. Protein product: CASSLGQGVYGYTF.

The table lists this clonotype with many counts. This chain joins TRBV11-2 and TRBJ2-3; D unresolved. Trimming shortened V by 5 bases and J by 1 base, and 13 bases separated the two germline ends. The CDR3 totals 15 residues. Germline lookup yields CDR1 SGHAT and CDR2 FQNNGV. This chain's CDR3 is CASSHRTLGTDTQYF. DNA for the CDR3: TGTGCCAGCAGCCACCGGACCCTTGGCACAGATACGCAGTATTTT.

This clonotype was observed many times. The chain carries TRBV5-4 and TRBJ2-7, with 7 bases matching TRBD2. This CDR3 spans 13 amino acids. Germline CDR1 is SGHNT and CDR2 is YYREEE (reference sequence). V lost 3 bases and J lost 3; bases outside the gene matches: 3. Written as DNA, the CDR3 is TGTGCCAGCAGCTGGGGGGGGGGCTACGAGCAGTACTTC. Translation gives CASSWGGGYEQYF. Variable domain in full (rest from reference TRBV5-4 and TRBJ2-7): ETGVTQSPTHLIKTRGQQVTLRCSSQSGHNTVSWYQQALGQGPQFIFQYYREEENGRGNFPPRFSGLQFPNYSSELNVNALELDDSALYLCASSWGGGYEQYFGPGTRLTVT.

There are many counts of this clonotype. The V call is TRBV29-1, the J call TRBJ2-1; 13 positions agree with TRBD2. The CDR3 sequence is 15 residues long. Germline trimming cut 6 bases from V and 4 bases from J; bases unmatched to any gene: 6. Germline loops: CDR1 SQVTM, CDR2 ANQGSEA. CDR3 in DNA: TGCAGCGTCCCCATGGGACTAGCGGGATACAATGAGCAGTTCTTC. Its protein is CSVPMGLAGYNEQFF.

This clonotype has at least ten counts. The chain recombines TRBV7-2 with TRBJ2-1; D is undetermined. This CDR3 spans 15 amino acids. Trimming left V 5 bases short and J 3 bases short, with 14 bases between. In germline, CDR1 is SGHTA, CDR2 FQGNSA. For the CDR3, the DNA is TGTGCCAGCAGCGACGTTGGGGTCGGCTACAATGAGCAGTTCTTC. It codes for CASSDVGVGYNEQFF.

This clonotype came up many times. V usage is TRBV7-2 and J usage is TRBJ1-1, with D uncertain. The CDR3 is 14 residues long. The V end lost 1 base, the J end lost 0 bases, and 6 bases lay between the germline ends. Per germline, CDR1 SGHTA and CDR2 FQGNSA. Here the CDR3 reads CASSLGWVNTEAFF. The CDR3, as DNA: TGTGCCAGCAGCTTAGGTTGGGTGAACACTGAAGCTTTCTTT. Complete variable domain (other parts from reference TRBV7-2 and TRBJ1-1): GAGVSQSPSNKVTEKGKDVELRCDPISGHTALYWYRQSLGQGLEFLIYFQGNSAPDKSGLPSDRFSAERTGGSVSTLTIQRTQQEDSAVYLCASSLGWVNTEAFFGQGTRLTVV.

This clonotype was seen ten or more times. V usage is TRBV18 and J usage is TRBJ1-1, with D unresolved. Germline lookup yields CDR1 KGHSH and CDR2 LQKENI. The CDR3 spans 14 residues. V was trimmed by 6 bases and J by 4 bases, leaving 15 bases between them. This CDR3 reads CASSGPEAGTEAFF. CDR3 DNA sequence: TGTGCCAGCTCGGGCCCGGAGGCGGGCACTGAAGCTTTCTTT.

This clonotype showed up many times. The chain recombines TRBV20-1 with TRBJ2-3, with 10 bases aligning to TRBD2. Germline V lookup: CDR1 DFQATT, CDR2 SNEGSKA (reference sequence). The V segment lost 4 bases and the J segment 6 bases; nucleotides outside the gene matches: 10. CDR3 length: 15 residues. The CDR3 DNA sequence: TGCAGTGCTATAAACATAGCGGGAGGAAAGGATACGCAGTATTTT. It codes for CSAINIAGGKDTQYF.

This clonotype has ten or more counts. The V call is TRBV12-3 or TRBV12-4, the J call TRBJ1-1; D ambiguous. V was trimmed by 5 bases and J by 0 bases, leaving 10 bases between them. CDR3 size: 14 residues. The DNA of the CDR3 is TGTGCCAGCAGTATACAGCGAATGAACACTGAAGCTTTCTTT. Its protein is CASSIQRMNTEAFF.

This clonotype was counted between two and nine times. This rearrangement joins TRBV7-9 to TRBJ2-3; D might be TRBD1 (6 bases). Deletions cut 3 bases from V and 0 bases from J, with 13 bases between. The germline gives CDR1 SEHNR, CDR2 FQNEAQ (reference sequence). The CDR3 length is 16 residues. The DNA of the CDR3 is TGTGCCAGCAGCTTGGAACGGGACACTAGCACAGATACGCAGTATTTT. The encoded protein is CASSLERDTSTDTQYF.

This clonotype was found many times. The CDR3, as DNA: TGCGCCAGCAGCTTAAGCCTAGCGACCAACACCGGGGAGCTGTTTTTT. Translating it yields CASSLSLATNTGELFF. The chain links TRBV5-1 to TRBJ2-2; D possibly corresponds to TRBD2 (6 bases). The V and J ends lost 2 bases and 2 bases respectively, with 13 bases between them. This CDR3 contains 16 residues. Germline CDR1 and CDR2: SGHRS and YFSETQ.

Ten or more counts support this clonotype. This chain connects TRBV5-1 to TRBJ2-7; D possibly matches TRBD1 or TRBD2 (6 bases each). The length of the CDR3 is 14 residues. V was trimmed by 4 bases and J by 0 bases, leaving 11 bases between them. Germline V CDR1 and CDR2: SGHRS, YFSETQ. CDR3 DNA sequence: TGCGCCAGCAGCGGGGGGACATCCTCCTACGAGCAGTACTTC. Protein: CASSGGTSSYEQYF. The entire variable domain, with the rest obtained from reference TRBV5-1 and TRBJ2-7, is as follows: KAGVTQTPRYLIKTRGQQVTLSCSPISGHRSVSWYQQTPGQGLQFLFEYFSETQRNKGNFPGRFSGRQFSNSRSEMNVSTLELGDSALYLCASSGGTSSYEQYFGPGTRLTVT.